The 17 T cell receptor beta chains presented below share a single source sample, sequenced in a study of shared clonotypes between healthy human individuals. Sequencing used immunoSEQ multiplex PCR; TCRdb keeps in-frame clones, though not all of them. The sample includes some 2.4 million clones, more than 85% of them seen just once. Sequences were obtained from naive CD4+ T cells from PBMCs. Subset here: CD45RA+ positively selected. All receptors derive from a man in his late teens or twenties in good health. Some clones in this sample may be carry-over from other donors' samples.

The V gene is TRBV29-1, the J gene TRBJ2-3; D perhaps matches TRBD2 (6 bases). Per germline, CDR1 SQVTM and CDR2 ANQGSEA. The CDR3 sequence is 12 residues long. V shed 5 bases and J shed 4 bases, with 10 bases lying between them. The CDR3 loop is CSVRELADTQYF. The CDR3 bases are TGCAGCGTTCGGGAGTTGGCAGATACGCAGTATTTT.

On this clone: Distinct nucleotide sequences in the sample also encode this CDR3. J is TRBJ1-3 and V is TRBV4-1; no clear D gene. CDR3 length: 12 residues. V lost 2 bases, J lost 1 base, and 0 bases lay in between. Germline V gene sequence: CDR1 MGHRA, CDR2 YSYEKL. The CDR3 nucleotides read TGCGCCAGCAGCCAATCTGGAAACACCATATATTTT. The encoded protein is CASSQSGNTIYF.

This chain uses TRBV11-2 with TRBJ2-1; 7 positions agree with TRBD2. V gave up 2 bases and J gave up 2 bases; unmatched junction bases: 3. CDR3 length equals 15 residues. Germline CDR1 is SGHAT and CDR2 is FQNNGV. The DNA for the CDR3 is TGTGCCAGCAGCTTACGGGGGGTTACCTACAATGAGCAGTTCTTC. Translated, it gives CASSLRGVTYNEQFF.

The rearrangement links TRBV18 to TRBJ1-5; maybe TRBD1 (5 bases). This CDR3 has 16 residues. Trimming removed 0 bases at V and 3 bases at J, with 12 bases between. Per the germline V gene, CDR1 is KGHSH and CDR2 is LQKENI. The CDR3 DNA reads TGTGCCAGCTCACCACCGGGGGTGGGTTCCAATCAGCCCCAGCATTTT. Encoded protein: CASSPPGVGSNQPQHF. The whole variable domain, filled in from reference TRBV18 and TRBJ1-5, reads NAGVMQNPRHLVRRRGQEARLRCSPMKGHSHVYWYRQLPEEGLKFMVYLQKENIIDESGMPKERFSAEFPKEGPSILRIQQVVRGDSAAYFCASSPPGVGSNQPQHFGDGTRLSIL.

This chain joins TRBV9 and TRBJ2-3; D is perhaps TRBD2 (6 bases). Germline loops: CDR1 SGDLS, CDR2 YYNGEE. V was cut by 0 bases and J by 0 bases, with 11 bases left in between. The CDR3 length is 16 residues. The CDR3 here is CASSVVGRPSTDTQYF. The CDR3 DNA reads TGTGCCAGCAGCGTAGTTGGGAGGCCCAGCACAGATACGCAGTATTTT.

V usage is TRBV7-9 and J usage is TRBJ2-1; D is uncertain. The CDR3 spans 14 residues. Trimming left V 2 bases short and J 9 bases short, with 14 bases between. Looked up from germline, CDR1 is SEHNR and CDR2 is FQNEAQ (reference sequence). CDR3 DNA sequence: TGTGCCAGCAGCTTACGAGCCCTGACACCTGAGCAGTTCTTC. This translates into CASSLRALTPEQFF.

The CDR3 DNA is TGTGCCAGCAGCTCCCTGCGGGGGGCGCAAAAGGATCAGCCCCAGCATTTT. Its protein is CASSSLRGAQKDQPQHF. This chain links TRBV7-2 with TRBJ1-5, with a possible D match to TRBD1 (6 bases). CDR1 is SGHTA and CDR2 is FQGNSA in the germline V gene. Trimming cost V 4 bases and J 5 bases, with 21 bases left between them. The CDR3 is 17 residues long.

Worth noting for this clone: This sample includes further DNA sequences coding for the same CDR3. The CDR3 coding sequence is TGTGCCAGCAGCCCGGGACGGAGAAACACCGGGGAGCTGTTTTTT. It encodes CASSPGRRNTGELFF. The chain has TRBV28 and TRBJ2-2; D tentatively fits TRBD1 or TRBD2 (5 bases each). Trimming pared 6 bases from V and 2 bases from J, leaving 13 bases between. The CDR3 totals 15 residues. Germline V CDR1 and CDR2: MDHEN, SYDVKM.

This sequence joins TRBV29-1 and TRBJ1-2; TRBD1 matches 12 bases. CDR1 SQVTM and CDR2 ANQGSEA come from the germline V gene. J gave up 5 bases and V 6 bases, and 10 bases lay outside the gene matches. CDR3 length: 15 amino acids. The CDR3 loop reads CSVETGTGGGYGYTF. DNA for the CDR3: TGCAGCGTGGAAACCGGGACAGGGGGCGGTTATGGCTACACCTTC.

This rearrangement joins TRBV20-1 to TRBJ1-1; D remains unclear. CDR1 and CDR2 from the germline V gene are DFQATT and SNEGSKA (reference sequence). V shed 6 bases and J shed 6 bases, with 11 bases lying between them. The CDR3 has 11 residues. The CDR3 region is CSAPPGAEAFF. As DNA, the CDR3 is TGCAGTGCCCCCCCGGGCGCTGAAGCTTTCTTT.

The chain combines TRBV5-1 with TRBJ1-2; weak D call: TRBD1 (6 bases). The germline gives CDR1 SGHRS, CDR2 YFSETQ. This CDR3 is 15 amino acids long. The V and J ends lost 4 bases and 9 bases respectively, with 22 bases between them. As DNA, the CDR3 is TGCGCCAGCAGCCCCCCCCAGGGGACTGTGGGGAGCTACACCTTC. It yields the protein CASSPPQGTVGSYTF.

J is TRBJ2-7 and V is TRBV27; 11 bases map to TRBD1. Unmatched junction bases numbered 3, after V lost 6 bases and J lost 5 bases. CDR3 length equals 13 residues. Germline lookup yields CDR1 MNHEY and CDR2 SMNVEV (reference sequence). For the CDR3, the DNA is TGTGCCAGCAGGAGGACAGGGGGCGACGAGCAGTACTTC. It specifies CASRRTGGDEQYF.

V and J are TRBV2 and TRBJ2-5, with 10 bases that match TRBD1. The CDR3 totals 14 residues. V lost 6 bases, J lost 5 bases, and 6 bases stayed unmatched. Germline CDR1 and CDR2: SNHLY and FYNNEI. The CDR3, as DNA: TGTGCCAGCAGGGCGACAGGGGGCTTGGAGACCCAGTACTTC. It encodes CASRATGGLETQYF. Based on the CDR3 plus reference TRBV2 and TRBJ2-5, the full variable domain is EPEVTQTPSHQVTQMGQEVILRCVPISNHLYFYWYRQILGQKVEFLVSFYNNEISEKSEIFDDQFSVERPDGSNFTLKIRSTKLEDSAMYFCASRATGGLETQYFGPGTRLLVL.

Here the CDR3 reads CASQGSTYQETQYF. The DNA of the CDR3 is TGTGCCAGCCAGGGGTCTACGTACCAAGAGACCCAGTACTTC. J is TRBJ2-5 and V is TRBV25-1, with a possible D match to TRBD1 (6 bases). Germline CDR1 reads MGHDK; CDR2 reads SYGVNS. CDR3 size: 14 residues. V was clipped by 8 bases and J by 0 bases, with 13 bases between them.

The rearrangement joins TRBV2 to TRBJ2-3, with D possibly being TRBD1 or TRBD2 (5 bases each). The CDR3 extends over 13 amino acids. In germline, CDR1 is SNHLY, CDR2 FYNNEI. The V gene lost 6 bases and the J gene lost 0 bases, with 7 bases spanning the gap. As DNA, the CDR3 is TGTGCCAGCAGGGGGACCAGCACAGATACGCAGTATTTT. As protein: CASRGTSTDTQYF.

This clone was counted a single time. DNA of the CDR3: TGTGCCAGCTCACCAGGAGTGAGCGAGTATAATTCACCCCTCCACTTT. Translated: CASSPGVSEYNSPLHF. The chain carries TRBV18 and TRBJ1-6; no definite D call. Deletions cut 2 bases from V and 4 bases from J, with 12 bases between. The CDR3 covers 16 residues. From germline, CDR1 is KGHSH and CDR2 LQKENI.

The rearrangement joins TRBV6-5 to TRBJ1-1; perhaps TRBD1 as D (6 bases). The germline V gene encodes CDR1 MNHEY and CDR2 SVGAGI. This CDR3 spans 13 amino acids. V was cut by 0 bases and J by 12 bases, with 14 bases left in between. CDR3 protein: CASSYSRQGKTFF. For the CDR3, the DNA is TGTGCCAGCAGTTACTCGCGGCAGGGGAAGACTTTCTTT.